The sequence of this T cell receptor (beta chain) was determined in a study of blood T cell repertoires in COVID-19. Study summary: Sources were T cells, B-cell-depleted T cells, or PBMCs; the material itself was cDNA or gDNA.

In the study's own analysis: Amplification with reference gene primers provided the estimates of nucleated cell counts. Produced via immunoSEQ multiplex PCR; TCRdb's table is partial and in-frame only. V and J calls and clone size are as listed in that table; D and trimming were resolved from the DNA. The sample has 250,000 to 350,000 clones, around 87% seen once. The sample taken for sequencing was peripheral blood. The receptor's source is a woman aged 45-60 years who had recovered from COVID-19.

The CDR3 sequence: CASSLGDTDTQYF. In DNA, the CDR3 is TGTGCCAGCAGTTTAGGAGACACAGATACGCAGTATTTT. The genes are TRBV28 and TRBJ2-3; D gene uncertain. Germline V gene lookup returns CDR1 MDHEN and CDR2 SYDVKM. The CDR3 consists of 13 residues. V was trimmed by 2 bases and J by 2 bases, leaving 5 bases between them. The full variable domain, with the rest looked up from reference TRBV28 and TRBJ2-3, is DVKVTQSSRYLVKRTGEKVFLECVQDMDHENMFWYRQDPGLGLRLIYFSYDVKMKEKGDIPEGYSVSREKKERFSLILESASTNQTSMYLCASSLGDTDTQYFGPGTRLTVL.